This TCR beta chain was profiled in a study of T cell responses to AZD1222 COVID-19 vaccine. Clones were read by immunoSEQ multiplex PCR, and TCRdb kept only the in-frame ones, dropping some. The sample holds about 180,000 clones, about 86% seen once. Timing groups of about 4 and about 12 weeks for second doses were pooled. In regard to this clone: As yet, its antigen is unknown.

Germline V lookup: CDR1 MNHEY, CDR2 SVGEGT. The ends were cut back, 0 bases at V and 4 bases at J, with 19 bases in the middle. This CDR3 has 18 amino acids. Study-level results: Among spike-specific TCRs, nearly half reportedly target unmutated variant regions.

The V call is TRBV6-2 or TRBV6-3, the J call TRBJ1-5; the D is unclear. The TCR comes from an adult who received the AZD1222 COVID-19 vaccine. Sample: peripheral blood, taken 28 days after the second AZD1222 dose. CDR3 amino acids: CASSYSGPKNVRNQPQHF. The CDR3 nucleotides read TGTGCCAGCAGTTACTCGGGTCCCAAGAATGTTAGGAATCAGCCCCAGCATTTT.